This note documents a single TCR beta chain sequence. Its specificity is unknown. The data were taken from a study of shared clonotypes between healthy human individuals. Study observations and caveats: Estimated richness was generally greater in naive than memory subsets. Limitation of the genetic and exposure-history diversity represented came from the few donors.

Replicate PCRs for sorted subsets used 200 ng DNA; this equaled 25,000 to 35,000 T cell genomes. Assay: immunoSEQ multiplex PCR; the TCRdb copy retains only in-frame clones and omits some. There are approximately 1.5 million clones in the sample; 95% to 99% occur only once, and 0.45% lies in the top ten. The healthy adult donors were HIV-negative and reported no recent acute infections or vaccinations. Input material: naive CD4+ T cells sorted from blood. The subset is: CD45RA+ positively selected. The sequence was obtained from a man younger than 45 in good health.

The CDR3 DNA reads TGTGCCAGTAGTATAGCACGAAAACAGGGGGCCGGCGTCACTGAAGCTTTCTTT. As protein: CASSIARKQGAGVTEAFF. The chain couples TRBV19 to TRBJ1-1, with TRBD1 matching 9 bases. Germline CDR1 LNHDA, CDR2 SQIVND (reference sequence). The CDR3 runs to 18 residues. The V segment lost 1 base and the J segment 4 bases; nucleotides outside the gene matches: 13.